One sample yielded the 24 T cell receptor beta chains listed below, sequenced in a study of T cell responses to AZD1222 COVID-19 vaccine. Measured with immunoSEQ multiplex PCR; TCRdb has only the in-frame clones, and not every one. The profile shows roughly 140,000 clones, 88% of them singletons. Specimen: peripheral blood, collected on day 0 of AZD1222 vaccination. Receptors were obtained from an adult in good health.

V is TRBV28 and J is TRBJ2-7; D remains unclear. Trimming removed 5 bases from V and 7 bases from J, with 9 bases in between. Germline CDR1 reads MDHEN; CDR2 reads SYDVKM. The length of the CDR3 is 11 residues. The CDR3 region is CASSPKLEQYF. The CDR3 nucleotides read TGTGCCAGCAGTCCCAAGTTGGAGCAGTACTTC.

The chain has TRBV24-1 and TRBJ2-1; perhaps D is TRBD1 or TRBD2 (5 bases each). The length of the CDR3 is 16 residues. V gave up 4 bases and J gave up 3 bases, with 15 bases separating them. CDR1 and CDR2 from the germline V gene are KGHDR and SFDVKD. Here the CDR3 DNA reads TGTGCCACCAGTGAGTCCGGGACCGGAAACTACAATGAGCAGTTCTTC. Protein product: CATSESGTGNYNEQFF.

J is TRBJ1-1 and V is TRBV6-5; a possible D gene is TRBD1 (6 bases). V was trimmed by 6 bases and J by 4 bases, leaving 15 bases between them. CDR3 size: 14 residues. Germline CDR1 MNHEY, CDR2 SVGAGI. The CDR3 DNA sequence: TGTGCCAGCAGGGGGGGCGCGTTGGTCACTGAAGCTTTCTTT. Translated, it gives CASRGGALVTEAFF.

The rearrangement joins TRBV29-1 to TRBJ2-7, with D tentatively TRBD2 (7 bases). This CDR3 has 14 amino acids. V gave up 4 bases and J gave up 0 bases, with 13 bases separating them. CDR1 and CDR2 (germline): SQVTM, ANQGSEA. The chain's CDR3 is CSVGKGGSSYEQYF. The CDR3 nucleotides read TGCAGCGTTGGGAAGGGGGGGAGCTCCTACGAGCAGTACTTC.

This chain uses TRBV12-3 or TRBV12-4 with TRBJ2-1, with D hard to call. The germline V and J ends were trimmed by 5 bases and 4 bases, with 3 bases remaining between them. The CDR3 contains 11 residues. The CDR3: CASSEYNEQFF. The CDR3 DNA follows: TGTGCCAGCAGTGAGTACAATGAGCAGTTCTTC.

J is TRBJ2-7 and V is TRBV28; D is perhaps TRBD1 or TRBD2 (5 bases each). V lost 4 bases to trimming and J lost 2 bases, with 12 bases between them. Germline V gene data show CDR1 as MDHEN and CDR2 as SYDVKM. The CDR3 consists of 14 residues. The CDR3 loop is CASSSTGRTYEQYF. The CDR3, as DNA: TGTGCCAGCAGTTCAACGGGACGTACCTACGAGCAGTACTTC.

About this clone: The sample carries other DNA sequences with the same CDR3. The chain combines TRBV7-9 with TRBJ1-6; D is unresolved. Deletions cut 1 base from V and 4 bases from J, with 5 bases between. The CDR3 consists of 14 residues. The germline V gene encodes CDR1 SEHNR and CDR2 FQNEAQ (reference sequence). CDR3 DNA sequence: TGTGCCAGCAGCTTAGAACAATATAATTCACCCCTCCACTTT. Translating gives CASSLEQYNSPLHF. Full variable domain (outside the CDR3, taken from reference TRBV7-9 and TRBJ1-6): DTGVSQNPRHKITKRGQNVTFRCDPISEHNRLYWYRQTLGQGPEFLTYFQNEAQLEKSRLLSDRFSAERPKGSFSTLEIQRTEQGDSAMYLCASSLEQYNSPLHFGNGTRLTVT.

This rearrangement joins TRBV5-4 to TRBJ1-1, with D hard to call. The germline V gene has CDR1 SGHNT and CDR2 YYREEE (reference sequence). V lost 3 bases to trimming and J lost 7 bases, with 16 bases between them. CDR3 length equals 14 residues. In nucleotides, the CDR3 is TGTGCCAGCAGCTCACCAAATGGCCGGCGTGAAGCTTTCTTT. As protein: CASSSPNGRREAFF.

CDR3 nucleotide sequence: TGTGCCAGTAGTATAGTCCTGGGACAGGGTTTTAATGAGCAGTTCTTC. Its protein product is CASSIVLGQGFNEQFF. The rearrangement links TRBV19 to TRBJ2-1; 9 bases line up with TRBD1. Germline trimming cut 1 base from V and 7 bases from J; bases unmatched to any gene: 8. CDR3 length: 16 amino acids. Germline V gene data show CDR1 as LNHDA and CDR2 as SQIVND (reference sequence).

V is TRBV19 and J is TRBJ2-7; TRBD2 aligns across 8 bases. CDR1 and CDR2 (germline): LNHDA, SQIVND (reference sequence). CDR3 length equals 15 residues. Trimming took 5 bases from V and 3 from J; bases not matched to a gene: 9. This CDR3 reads CASSASGTRVYEQYF. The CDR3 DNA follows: TGTGCCAGTAGTGCTTCCGGGACTAGAGTCTACGAGCAGTACTTC.

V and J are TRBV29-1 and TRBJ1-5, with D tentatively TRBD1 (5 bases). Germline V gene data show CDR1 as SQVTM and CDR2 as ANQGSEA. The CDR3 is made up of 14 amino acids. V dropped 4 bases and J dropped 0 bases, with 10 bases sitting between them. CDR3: CSVALTGSNQPQHF. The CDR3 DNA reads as TGCAGCGTTGCCCTTACAGGTAGCAATCAGCCCCAGCATTTT.

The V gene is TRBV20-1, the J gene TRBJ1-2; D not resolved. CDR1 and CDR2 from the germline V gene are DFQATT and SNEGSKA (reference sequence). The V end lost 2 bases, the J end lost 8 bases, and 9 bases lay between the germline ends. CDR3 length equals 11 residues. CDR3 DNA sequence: TGCAGTGCTAGACCCAGAGGCGGCTACACCTTC. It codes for CSARPRGGYTF.

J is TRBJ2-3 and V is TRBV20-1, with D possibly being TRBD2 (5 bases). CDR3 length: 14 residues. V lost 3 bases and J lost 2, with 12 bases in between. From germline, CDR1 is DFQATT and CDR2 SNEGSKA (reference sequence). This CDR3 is CSASPGVTTDTQYF. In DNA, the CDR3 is TGCAGTGCTAGTCCCGGGGTAACCACAGATACGCAGTATTTT.

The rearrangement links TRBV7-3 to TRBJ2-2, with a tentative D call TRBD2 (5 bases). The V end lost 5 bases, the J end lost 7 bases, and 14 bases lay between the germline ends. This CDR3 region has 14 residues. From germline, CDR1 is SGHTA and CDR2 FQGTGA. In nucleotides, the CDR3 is TGTGCCAGCAGCCCGGCCGGGGTGGACGGGGAGCTGTTTTTT. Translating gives CASSPAGVDGELFF.

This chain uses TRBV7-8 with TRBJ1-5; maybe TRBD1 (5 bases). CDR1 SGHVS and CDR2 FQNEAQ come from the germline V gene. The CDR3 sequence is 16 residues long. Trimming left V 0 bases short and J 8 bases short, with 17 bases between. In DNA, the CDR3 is TGTGCCAGCAGCTTAGCTATAAGTCAGGGAGTCAAGCCCCAGCATTTT. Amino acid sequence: CASSLAISQGVKPQHF.

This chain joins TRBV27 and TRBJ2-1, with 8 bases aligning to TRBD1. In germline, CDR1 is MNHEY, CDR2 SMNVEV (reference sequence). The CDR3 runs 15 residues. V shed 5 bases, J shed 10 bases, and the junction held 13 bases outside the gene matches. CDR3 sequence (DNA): TGTGCCAGCAGTCCGGCAGGGGGCGCTTTCAACGAGCAGTTCTTC. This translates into CASSPAGGAFNEQFF.

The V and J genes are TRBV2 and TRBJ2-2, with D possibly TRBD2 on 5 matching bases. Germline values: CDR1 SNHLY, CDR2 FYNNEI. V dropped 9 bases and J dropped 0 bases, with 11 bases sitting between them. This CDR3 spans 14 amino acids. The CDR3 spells CARRVGANTGELFF. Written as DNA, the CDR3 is TGTGCCAGACGAGTCGGGGCGAACACCGGGGAGCTGTTTTTT.

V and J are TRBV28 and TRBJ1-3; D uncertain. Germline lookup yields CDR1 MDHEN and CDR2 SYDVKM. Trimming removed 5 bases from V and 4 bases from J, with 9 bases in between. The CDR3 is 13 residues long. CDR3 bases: TGTGCCAGCAGTCGAGCGGCCGGAAACACCATATATTTT. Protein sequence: CASSRAAGNTIYF.

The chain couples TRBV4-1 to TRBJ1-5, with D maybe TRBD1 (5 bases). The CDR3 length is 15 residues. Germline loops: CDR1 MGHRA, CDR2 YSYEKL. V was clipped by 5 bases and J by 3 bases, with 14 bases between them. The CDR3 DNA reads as TGCGCCAGCAGCGGGACTGCTACTATCAATCAGCCCCAGCATTTT. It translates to CASSGTATINQPQHF.

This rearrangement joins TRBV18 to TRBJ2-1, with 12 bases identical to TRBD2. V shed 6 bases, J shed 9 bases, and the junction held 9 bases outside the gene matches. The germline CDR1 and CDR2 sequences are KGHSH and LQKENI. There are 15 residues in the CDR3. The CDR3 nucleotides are TGTGCCAGCTCCCGGAGACTAGCGGGAGAATTTGAGCAGTTCTTC. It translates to CASSRRLAGEFEQFF.

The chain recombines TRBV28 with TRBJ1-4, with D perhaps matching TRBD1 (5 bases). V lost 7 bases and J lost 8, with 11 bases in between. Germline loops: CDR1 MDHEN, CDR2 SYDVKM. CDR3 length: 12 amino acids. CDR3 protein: CASIGQGEKLFF. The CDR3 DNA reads TGTGCCAGCATAGGGCAGGGAGAAAAACTGTTTTTT.

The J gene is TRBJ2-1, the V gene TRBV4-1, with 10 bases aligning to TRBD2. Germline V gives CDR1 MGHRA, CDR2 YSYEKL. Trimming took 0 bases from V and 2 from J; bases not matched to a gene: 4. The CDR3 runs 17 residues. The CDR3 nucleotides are TGCGCCAGCAGCCAAGATCAACTAGCGGGGCCCTACAATGAGCAGTTCTTC. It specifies CASSQDQLAGPYNEQFF.

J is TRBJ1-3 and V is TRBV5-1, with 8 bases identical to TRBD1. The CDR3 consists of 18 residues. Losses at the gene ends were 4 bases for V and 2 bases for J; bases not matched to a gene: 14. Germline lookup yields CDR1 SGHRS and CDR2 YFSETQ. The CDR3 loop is CASSVAGGSFGAGNTIYF. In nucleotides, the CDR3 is TGCGCCAGCAGCGTGGCAGGGGGCTCCTTCGGGGCTGGAAACACCATATATTTT.

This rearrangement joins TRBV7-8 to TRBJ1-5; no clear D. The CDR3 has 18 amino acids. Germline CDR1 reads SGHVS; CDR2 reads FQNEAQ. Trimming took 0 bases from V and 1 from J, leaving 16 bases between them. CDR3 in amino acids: CASSLASVTTLSNQPQHF. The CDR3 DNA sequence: TGTGCCAGCAGCTTAGCTTCAGTTACTACCCTAAGCAATCAGCCCCAGCATTTT.